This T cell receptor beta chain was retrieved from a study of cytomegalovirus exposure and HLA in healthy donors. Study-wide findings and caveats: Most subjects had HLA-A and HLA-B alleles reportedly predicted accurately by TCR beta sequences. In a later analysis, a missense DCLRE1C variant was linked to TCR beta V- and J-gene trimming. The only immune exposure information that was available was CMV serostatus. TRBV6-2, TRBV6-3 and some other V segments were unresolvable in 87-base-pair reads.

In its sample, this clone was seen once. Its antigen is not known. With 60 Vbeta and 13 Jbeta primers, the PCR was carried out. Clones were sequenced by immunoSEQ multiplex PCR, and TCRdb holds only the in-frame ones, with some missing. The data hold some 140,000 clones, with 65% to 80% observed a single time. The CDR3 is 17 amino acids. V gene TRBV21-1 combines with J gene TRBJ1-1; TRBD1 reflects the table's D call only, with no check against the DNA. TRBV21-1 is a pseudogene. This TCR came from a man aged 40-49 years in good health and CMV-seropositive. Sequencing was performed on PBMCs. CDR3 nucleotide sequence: TGTGCCAGCAGCTCCCGGGACAGGGTAAGTGGAAACACTGAAGCTTTCTTT. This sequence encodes CASSSRDRVSGNTEAFF.